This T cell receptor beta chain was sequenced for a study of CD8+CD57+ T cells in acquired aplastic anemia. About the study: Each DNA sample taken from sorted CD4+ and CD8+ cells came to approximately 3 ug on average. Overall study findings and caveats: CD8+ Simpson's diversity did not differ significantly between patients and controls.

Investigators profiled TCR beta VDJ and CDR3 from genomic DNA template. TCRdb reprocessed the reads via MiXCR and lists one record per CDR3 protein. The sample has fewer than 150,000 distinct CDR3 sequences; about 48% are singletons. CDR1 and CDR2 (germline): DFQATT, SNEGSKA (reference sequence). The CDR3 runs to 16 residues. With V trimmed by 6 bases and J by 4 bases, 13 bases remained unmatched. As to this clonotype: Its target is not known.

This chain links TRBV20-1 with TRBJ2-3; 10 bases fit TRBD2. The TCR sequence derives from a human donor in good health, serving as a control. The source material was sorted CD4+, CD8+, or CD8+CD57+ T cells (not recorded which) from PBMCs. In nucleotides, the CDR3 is TGCAGTGCCGGGGGGGCGCTAGCGGGAGTACCAGATACGCAGTATTTT. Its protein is CSAGGALAGVPDTQYF.